One and the same sample provided the 16 T cell receptor beta chains below, sequenced in a study of T cell responses to AZD1222 COVID-19 vaccine. Clones were read by immunoSEQ multiplex PCR, and TCRdb kept only the in-frame ones, dropping some. This sample yields under 150,000 clones, of which roughly 85% are seen a single time; 1.5% to 2% belongs to the top ten. This sample comprised peripheral blood, obtained on day 0 of AZD1222 vaccination. These receptors all come from an adult in good health.

V and J are TRBV7-8 and TRBJ2-7; 9 bases map to TRBD2. Looked up from germline, CDR1 is SGHVS and CDR2 is FQNEAQ. The ends lost 5 bases at V and 0 bases at J; junction bases unmatched: 5. The CDR3 is made up of 15 amino acids. CDR3 residues: CASSPSGGLSYEQYF. Written as DNA, the CDR3 is TGTGCCAGCAGCCCGAGCGGGGGGCTCTCCTACGAGCAGTACTTC. Supplemented by reference TRBV7-8 and TRBJ2-7, the full variable domain reads GAGVSQSPRYKVAKRGQDVALRCDPISGHVSLFWYQQALGQGPEFLTYFQNEAQLDKSGLPSDRFFAERPEGSVSTLKIQRTQQEDSAVYLCASSPSGGLSYEQYFGPGTRLTVT.

The chain joins TRBV6-1 to TRBJ2-1, with TRBD2 matching over 7 bases. J lost 9 bases, V lost 3 bases, and 11 bases had no gene match. Looked up from germline, CDR1 is MNHNS and CDR2 is SASEGT. The CDR3 is made up of 15 amino acids. Here the CDR3 reads CASSEASGHIGEQFF. The CDR3 DNA reads TGTGCCAGCAGTGAGGCTAGCGGCCATATCGGTGAGCAGTTCTTC.

J is TRBJ2-2 and V is TRBV4-3; 14 bases agree with TRBD2. This CDR3 is built from 19 residues. The trim removed 4 bases at V and 0 bases at J, leaving 7 bases unmatched. Germline CDR1 reads LGHNA; CDR2 reads YSLEER. CDR3 amino acids: CASSLQWTSGRTNTGELFF. CDR3 nucleotides: TGCGCCAGCAGCCTCCAGTGGACTAGCGGGAGGACGAACACCGGGGAGCTGTTTTTT.

The J gene is TRBJ2-3, the V gene TRBV13; D not certain. Per the germline V gene, CDR1 is PRHDT and CDR2 is FYEKMQ (reference sequence). The CDR3 has 13 amino acids. The V end lost 5 bases, the J end lost 1 base, and 7 bases lay between the germline ends. The CDR3 region is CASSRIGTDTQYF. The CDR3 nucleotides are TGTGCCAGCAGCCGGATAGGCACAGATACGCAGTATTTT.

The J gene is TRBJ1-1, the V gene TRBV6-5; possible D gene TRBD1, 5 bases. V dropped 5 bases and J dropped 0 bases, with 13 bases sitting between them. The length of the CDR3 is 15 residues. Germline V gene lookup returns CDR1 MNHEY and CDR2 SVGAGI. In DNA, the CDR3 is TGTGCCAGCAGTCATCGGGGGGGTATGAACACTGAAGCTTTCTTT. Translated: CASSHRGGMNTEAFF.

V usage is TRBV7-8 and J usage is TRBJ1-2, with 8 bases aligning to TRBD1. The CDR3 is made up of 15 amino acids. Germline lookup yields CDR1 SGHVS and CDR2 FQNEAQ. V gave up 0 bases and J gave up 7 bases; unmatched junction bases: 7. This CDR3 reads CASSLAATGEGGYTF. The CDR3 DNA sequence: TGTGCCAGCAGCTTAGCGGCGACAGGGGAGGGTGGCTACACCTTC.

This rearrangement joins TRBV6-5 to TRBJ1-1; the D is unclear. V was trimmed by 2 bases and J by 1 base, leaving 11 bases between them. Looked up from germline, CDR1 is MNHEY and CDR2 is SVGAGI. The CDR3 has 15 residues. The DNA of the CDR3 is TGTGCCAGCAGTTACGAGGCCAGGACGAACACTGAAGCTTTCTTT. It encodes CASSYEARTNTEAFF.

The chain uses TRBV30 and TRBJ1-5; D is unclear. In germline, CDR1 is GTSNPN, CDR2 SVGIG (reference sequence). V was pared by 2 bases and J by 1 base, with 9 bases between. This CDR3 has 14 residues. The CDR3 region is CAWSTRRSNQPQHF. As DNA, the CDR3 is TGTGCCTGGAGTACCAGACGGAGCAATCAGCCCCAGCATTTT.

The chain joins TRBV11-2 to TRBJ2-3, with D unclear. Trimming left V 5 bases short and J 1 base short, with 10 bases between. Germline loops: CDR1 SGHAT, CDR2 FQNNGV. This CDR3 is built from 14 residues. CDR3: CASSAPLGTDTQYF. The CDR3 DNA follows: TGTGCCAGCAGCGCCCCCTTGGGCACAGATACGCAGTATTTT.

The CDR3 DNA sequence: TGTGCCAGCAGGTTGGGTGGTGGAGGCTACACCTTC. Translating it yields CASRLGGGGYTF. This chain uses TRBV12-3 or TRBV12-4 with TRBJ1-2; D unresolved. The CDR3 loop spans 12 amino acids. Trimming took 6 bases from V and 8 from J, leaving 13 bases between them.

The chain combines TRBV4-1 with TRBJ2-3; D is undetermined. The V gene's germline CDR1 is MGHRA and CDR2 YSYEKL. The CDR3 is 13 amino acids. Deletions cut 4 bases from V and 3 bases from J, with 8 bases between. In DNA form, the CDR3 reads TGCGCCAGCAGCCCCGCATATACAGATACGCAGTATTTT. This gives the protein CASSPAYTDTQYF.

V usage is TRBV11-1 and J usage is TRBJ2-2; D gene uncertain. The CDR3 consists of 14 residues. V dropped 2 bases and J dropped 1 base, with 5 bases sitting between them. Germline CDR1 is SGHAT and CDR2 is FQDESV (reference sequence). CDR3 in amino acids: CASSLTRNTGELFF. CDR3 coding DNA: TGTGCCAGCAGCTTAACGAGGAACACCGGGGAGCTGTTTTTT.

V gene TRBV5-1 combines with J gene TRBJ2-3; D unresolved. Deletions cut 2 bases from V and 5 bases from J, with 12 bases between. Looked up from germline, CDR1 is SGHRS and CDR2 is YFSETQ. This CDR3 region has 14 residues. CDR3 in amino acids: CASSLSRWKDTQYF. In DNA form, the CDR3 reads TGCGCCAGCAGCTTAAGCCGGTGGAAAGATACGCAGTATTTT.

V gene TRBV19 combines with J gene TRBJ2-1, with D possibly TRBD1 on 5 matching bases. Trimming removed 1 base from V and 0 bases from J, with 16 bases in between. The length of the CDR3 is 18 residues. CDR1 LNHDA and CDR2 SQIVND come from the germline V gene (reference sequence). CDR3 sequence: CASSIVAVFDSSYNEQFF. The CDR3 coding sequence is TGTGCCAGTAGTATAGTGGCGGTATTCGACAGCTCCTACAATGAGCAGTTCTTC. The entire variable domain, with the rest obtained from reference TRBV19 and TRBJ2-1, is as follows: DGGITQSPKYLFRKEGQNVTLSCEQNLNHDAMYWYRQDPGQGLRLIYYSQIVNDFQKGDIAEGYSVSREKKESFPLTVTSAQKNPTAFYLCASSIVAVFDSSYNEQFFGPGTRLTVL.

V and J are TRBV7-3 and TRBJ1-1; no reliable D call. The V gene's germline CDR1 is SGHTA and CDR2 FQGTGA. This CDR3 is built from 13 residues. V lost 0 bases and J lost 5, with 7 bases in between. The CDR3 spells CASSLTSLTEAFF. The CDR3 bases are TGTGCCAGCAGCTTAACGAGTTTGACTGAAGCTTTCTTT.

The DNA of the CDR3 is TGTGCCAGCAGCCCACAATCTAGCGCGGCAGATACGCAGTATTTT. It translates to CASSPQSSAADTQYF. The chain uses TRBV9 and TRBJ2-3, with D perhaps matching TRBD2 (6 bases). Germline values: CDR1 SGDLS, CDR2 YYNGEE. CDR3 length: 15 amino acids. Trimming stripped 4 bases from V and 4 bases from J, with 16 bases between.